The T cell receptor (beta chain) under discussion was sequenced for a study of OX40 agonist ivuxolimab in advanced cancers. Study-level information: Prior anti-PD-1, anti-PD-L1 or anti-CTLA-4 therapy was allowed; 30% to 40% had some. Three patients responded partially, comprising one with hepatocellular carcinoma and two with cutaneous melanoma.

Study results and caveats: Doses of 0.1 to 3.0 mg/kg were accompanied by clonal expansion of CD4+ and CD8+ blood T cells by week 6.

On this clone: What it binds is unknown.

The CDR3 has 16 residues. V lost 2 bases and J lost 1, with 14 bases in between. The germline V gene encodes CDR1 SGHNT and CDR2 YENEEA. TCRdb keeps only in-frame clones here, not all; method: immunoSEQ multiplex PCR. The sample has over 70,000 clones; about 87% are singletons. The TCR originated in an adult with an advanced solid tumor such as melanoma, head and neck, liver or kidney cancer. The chain links TRBV11-3 to TRBJ1-1, with D perhaps matching TRBD1 (6 bases). The sample in question was CD4+ or CD8+ T cells sorted from blood, obtained in a trial of the OX40 agonist ivuxolimab. The CDR3 sequence is CASSLRWGLENTEAFF. CDR3 DNA sequence: TGTGCCAGCAGCTTACGTTGGGGGCTAGAGAACACTGAAGCTTTCTTT.